The sequence of this T cell receptor (beta chain) was determined in a study of cytomegalovirus exposure and HLA in healthy donors. The CDR3 has 19 amino acids. V lost 7 bases to trimming and J lost 0 bases, with 24 bases between them. Germline V gene sequence: CDR1 SGHVS, CDR2 FQNEAQ. The PCR employed 60 Vbeta primers together with 13 Jbeta primers. Assay: immunoSEQ multiplex PCR; the TCRdb copy retains only in-frame clones and omits some. The table records a few hundred thousand clones, approximately 80% of them present only once. Sequences were obtained from PBMCs. The source is a man in his forties in good health and CMV-seronegative. The chain has TRBV7-8 and TRBJ2-2, with a possible D match to TRBD1 (5 bases). The CDR3 loop reads CASNSRGRILSANTGELFF. CDR3 nucleotide sequence: TGTGCCAGCAACTCTAGGGGCAGGATTCTTAGTGCGAACACCGGGGAGCTGTTTTTT.